One sample yielded the 26 T cell receptor beta chains listed below, sequenced in a study of patients and donors after allogeneic stem cell transplantation. TCRdb re-analysed the RT-PCR reads in MiXCR, keeping a single row per CDR3 protein. The table includes approximately 430,000 distinct CDR3 sequences, under 20% detected once. Material: blood, either unsorted or a sorted T cell fraction (not recorded which). The receptor set was obtained from a human donor who was either an allogeneic HSCT recipient or a stem cell or donor lymphocyte infusion donor (not recorded which). It is not recorded whose cells these are; they may come from a transplant donor.

The V call is TRBV12-3 or TRBV12-4, the J call TRBJ2-6; D remains ambiguous. The CDR3 sequence is 14 residues long. V was shortened by 5 bases and J by 4 bases, with 9 bases between the two germline ends. The CDR3 reads CASSHLAGANVLTF. The CDR3 DNA follows: TGTGCCAGCAGTCATCTGGCGGGGGCCAACGTCCTGACTTTC.

Many counts were recorded for this clonotype. The chain employs TRBV20-1 and TRBJ2-3; 8 bases are a match to TRBD2. The V segment lost 0 bases and the J segment 0 bases; nucleotides outside the gene matches: 5. CDR1 is DFQATT, CDR2 SNEGSKA, per germline (reference sequence). The CDR3 is 16 residues long. CDR3: CSARDRLAGSTDTQYF. In DNA, the CDR3 is TGCAGTGCTAGAGATAGGCTAGCGGGTAGCACAGATACGCAGTATTTT.

This clonotype has only a few counts. The gene calls are TRBV24-1 and TRBJ2-5, with 8 bases fitting TRBD2. The germline V gene has CDR1 KGHDR and CDR2 SFDVKD. Germline trimming cut 1 base from V and 3 bases from J; bases unmatched to any gene: 6. This CDR3 comprises 16 residues. The CDR3 spells CATSDFPGRGKETQYF. The DNA of the CDR3 is TGTGCCACCAGTGATTTTCCCGGGAGGGGGAAAGAGACCCAGTACTTC.

The sample holds a few counts of this clonotype. CDR3 nucleotide sequence: TGTGCCAGCAGCTTAGCTAAGGGCTTGAACTATGGCTACACCTTC. Amino acids: CASSLAKGLNYGYTF. The rearrangement uses TRBV7-2 and TRBJ1-2; no clear D gene. Germline V gene sequence: CDR1 SGHTA, CDR2 FQGNSA. This CDR3 spans 15 amino acids. Trimming shortened V by 0 bases and J by 2 bases, and 10 bases separated the two germline ends. The entire variable domain, with the rest obtained from reference TRBV7-2 and TRBJ1-2, is as follows: GAGVSQSPSNKVTEKGKDVELRCDPISGHTALYWYRQSLGQGLEFLIYFQGNSAPDKSGLPSDRFSAERTGGSVSTLTIQRTQQEDSAVYLCASSLAKGLNYGYTFGSGTRLTVV.

The rearrangement joins TRBV2 to TRBJ1-6; D might be TRBD1 (5 bases). In germline, CDR1 is SNHLY, CDR2 FYNNEI. The CDR3 runs 14 residues. V lost 7 bases and J 6 bases, leaving 13 bases between the germline ends. The DNA of the CDR3 is TGTGCCAGCACCCCCGACAGTTCTAATTCACCCCTCCACTTT. Residues: CASTPDSSNSPLHF.

The V gene is TRBV18, the J gene TRBJ1-1, with D possibly TRBD1 on 6 matching bases. The CDR3 covers 16 residues. The germline V and J ends were trimmed by 0 bases and 4 bases, with 15 bases remaining between them. Germline CDR1 KGHSH, CDR2 LQKENI. In DNA, the CDR3 is TGTGCCAGCTCACCACCGGGGGGTAGGGGGGCCACTGAAGCTTTCTTT. Amino acid sequence: CASSPPGGRGATEAFF.

The table lists this clonotype with a few counts. This chain connects TRBV19 to TRBJ1-5; D remains unclear. The CDR3 spans 11 residues. V dropped 9 bases and J dropped 6 bases, with 9 bases sitting between them. CDR1 is LNHDA, CDR2 SQIVND, per germline (reference sequence). CDR3 loop: CARGSSQPQHF. The CDR3 nucleotides are TGTGCCAGAGGGTCGTCTCAGCCCCAGCATTTT.

This clonotype showed up just a few times. The V and J genes are TRBV5-1 and TRBJ2-2, with 9 bases matching TRBD2. CDR3 length: 19 amino acids. V gave up 4 bases and J gave up 0 bases; unmatched junction bases: 13. Germline CDR1 is SGHRS and CDR2 is YFSETQ. The CDR3 DNA is TGCGCCAGCAGCCCCTCGATGATAGCGGGGGCCACGAACACCGGGGAGCTGTTTTTT. It codes for CASSPSMIAGATNTGELFF.

This clonotype was counted between two and nine times. The genes are TRBV9 and TRBJ1-2; D unresolved. Per the germline V gene, CDR1 is SGDLS and CDR2 is YYNGEE. The CDR3 is 13 amino acids. Trimming shortened V by 1 base and J by 3 bases, and 7 bases separated the two germline ends. In nucleotides, the CDR3 is TGTGCCAGCAGCGTATACGGTGACTATGGCTACACCTTC. Its protein is CASSVYGDYGYTF.

This clonotype was found once. A much larger clone differs from this one at a single base, so this may be a read error. This chain connects TRBV20-1 to TRBJ1-6, with TRBD1 matching over 8 bases. Per the germline V gene, CDR1 is DFQATT and CDR2 is SNEGSKA (reference sequence). CDR3 length equals 13 residues. The DNA of the CDR3 is TGCAGTGCTCTAGACAGGGGTGGTTCACCCCCCCACTTT. Its translation: CSALDRGGSPPHF.

The gene calls are TRBV5-5 and TRBJ2-4; D possibly corresponds to TRBD1 (5 bases). The CDR3 is made up of 18 amino acids. The germline gives CDR1 SGHKS, CDR2 YYEKEE (reference sequence). V lost 4 bases and J lost 0, with 20 bases in between. CDR3 amino acids: CASSRNKTVLLAKNIQYF. CDR3 coding DNA: TGTGCCAGCAGCAGGAACAAGACAGTTCTCCTAGCCAAAAACATTCAGTACTTC. Drawing the rest from reference TRBV5-5 and TRBJ2-4, the complete variable domain is DAGVTQSPTHLIKTRGQQVTLRCSPISGHKSVSWYQQVLGQGPQFIFQYYEKEERGRGNFPDRFSARQFPNYSSELNVNALLLGDSALYLCASSRNKTVLLAKNIQYFGAGTRLSVL.

This clonotype was counted many times. The V and J genes are TRBV5-1 and TRBJ2-1, with 10 bases matching TRBD2. This CDR3 is 16 amino acids long. V was clipped by 1 base and J by 8 bases; unmatched bases: 9. Looked up from germline, CDR1 is SGHRS and CDR2 is YFSETQ. In DNA form, the CDR3 reads TGCGCCAGCAGCTTGCCAGCGGGAGGGCCTATGGATGAGCAGTTCTTC. Translation: CASSLPAGGPMDEQFF.

In its sample, this clonotype was seen a few times. This chain links TRBV7-9 with TRBJ2-3, with D unclear. V was shortened by 1 base and J by 4 bases, with 6 bases between the two germline ends. This CDR3 has 13 residues. The germline CDR1 and CDR2 sequences are SEHNR and FQNEAQ (reference sequence). CDR3 in DNA: TGTGCCAGCAGCTTAGAGTATCCAGATACGCAGTATTTT. Protein: CASSLEYPDTQYF.

The chain has TRBV12-3 or TRBV12-4 and TRBJ1-4; TRBD1 matches 8 bases. V shed 6 bases, J shed 8 bases, and the junction held 8 bases outside the gene matches. The CDR3 has 14 amino acids. The CDR3 loop is CASRLTGDLEKLFF. The CDR3 bases are TGTGCCAGCAGGTTGACAGGGGATCTAGAAAAACTGTTTTTT.

This clonotype was seen a few times. The chain is built from TRBV11-1 and TRBJ1-1; D perhaps matches TRBD1 (5 bases). The germline CDR1 and CDR2 sequences are SGHAT and FQDESV (reference sequence). CDR3 size: 20 residues. Trimming took off 3 bases at V and 2 bases at J, with 28 bases between the two ends. CDR3 loop: CASSFSLPGTGFLGNTEAFF. CDR3 in DNA: TGTGCCAGCAGCTTCAGCTTGCCCGGGACGGGATTCCTCGGCAACACTGAAGCTTTCTTT.

This clonotype was recorded many times. J is TRBJ1-1 and V is TRBV5-1, with D possibly TRBD1 on 5 matching bases. The length of the CDR3 is 14 residues. Trimming removed 4 bases at V and 0 bases at J, with 10 bases between. Germline lookup yields CDR1 SGHRS and CDR2 YFSETQ. The CDR3 spells CASSQGRMNTEAFF. DNA for the CDR3: TGCGCCAGCAGCCAGGGCCGGATGAACACTGAAGCTTTCTTT.

This clonotype has only a few counts. The chain joins TRBV18 to TRBJ1-1, with a weak D call TRBD1 (5 bases). Germline V gene sequence: CDR1 KGHSH, CDR2 LQKENI. The CDR3 runs to 14 residues. Trimming shortened V by 4 bases and J by 11 bases, and 20 bases separated the two germline ends. CDR3 protein: CASSRSTERKGAFF. CDR3 sequence (DNA): TGTGCCAGCTCACGCTCGACAGAACGAAAGGGGGCTTTCTTT.

The chain has TRBV20-1 and TRBJ2-1; D call uncertain. This CDR3 is built from 13 residues. Germline V CDR1 and CDR2: DFQATT, SNEGSKA (reference sequence). The V end was cut by 4 bases, the J end by 2 bases, with 9 bases between. The CDR3 reads CSAIGVPYNEQFF. CDR3 in DNA: TGCAGTGCTATTGGCGTTCCCTACAATGAGCAGTTCTTC.

This clonotype was seen many times. This sequence joins TRBV29-1 and TRBJ2-7; D is unclear. Germline lookup yields CDR1 SQVTM and CDR2 ANQGSEA. The ends were cut back, 7 bases at V and 0 bases at J, with 7 bases in the middle. This CDR3 has 11 amino acids. The CDR3, as DNA: TGCAGCGCGCTCGGCTCCTACGAGCAGTACTTC. Translation gives CSALGSYEQYF.

This sequence joins TRBV6-5 and TRBJ2-3; D is uncertain. V was trimmed by 6 bases and J by 6 bases, leaving 10 bases between them. Germline CDR1 is MNHEY and CDR2 is SVGAGI. This CDR3 is built from 12 residues. The chain's CDR3 is CASRNIGDTQYF. CDR3 nucleotide sequence: TGTGCCAGCAGAAACATCGGGGATACGCAGTATTTT.

The chain couples TRBV6-1 to TRBJ1-2; 8 bases fit TRBD1. This CDR3 has 13 amino acids. Germline V CDR1 and CDR2: MNHNS, SASEGT. V lost 6 bases and J lost 6; bases outside the gene matches: 6. The CDR3 sequence: CASRRDRFDGYTF. DNA of the CDR3: TGTGCCAGCAGGAGGGACAGGTTTGATGGCTACACCTTC.

This clonotype was recorded many times. The V and J genes are TRBV12-3 or TRBV12-4 and TRBJ2-7; no firm D call. Trimming left V 2 bases short and J 3 bases short, with 8 bases between. The CDR3 spans 13 residues. CDR3 DNA sequence: TGTGCCAGCAGTTTACCTAATAACTACGAGCAGTACTTC. Its translation is CASSLPNNYEQYF.

Only a few counts were recorded for this clonotype. J is TRBJ2-7 and V is TRBV7-9; 9 bases are a match to TRBD1. Looked up from germline, CDR1 is SEHNR and CDR2 is FQNEAQ (reference sequence). The trim removed 2 bases at V and 0 bases at J, leaving 5 bases unmatched. CDR3 size: 16 residues. The CDR3 DNA follows: TGTGCCAGCAGCTTACCCGGGACAGGGTACTCCTACGAGCAGTACTTC. Amino acids: CASSLPGTGYSYEQYF. The whole variable domain, filled in from reference TRBV7-9 and TRBJ2-7, reads DTGVSQNPRHKITKRGQNVTFRCDPISEHNRLYWYRQTLGQGPEFLTYFQNEAQLEKSRLLSDRFSAERPKGSFSTLEIQRTEQGDSAMYLCASSLPGTGYSYEQYFGPGTRLTVT.

In this sample, this clonotype turned up many times. The V and J genes are TRBV5-1 and TRBJ1-1; no firm D call. This CDR3 spans 15 amino acids. V dropped 0 bases and J dropped 5 bases, with 14 bases sitting between them. Germline V lookup: CDR1 SGHRS, CDR2 YFSETQ. CDR3 coding DNA: TGCGCCAGCAGCTTGGGAGGAGGGAAGAAGACTGAAGCTTTCTTT. It codes for CASSLGGGKKTEAFF.

This clonotype was detected many times. The chain recombines TRBV5-1 with TRBJ2-5; D possibly corresponds to TRBD2 (5 bases). Germline CDR1 and CDR2: SGHRS and YFSETQ. Trimming shortened V by 4 bases and J by 5 bases, and 9 bases separated the two germline ends. The CDR3 sequence is 12 residues long. The CDR3: CASSLEVETQYF. The CDR3 nucleotides are TGCGCCAGCAGCCTGGAGGTGGAGACCCAGTACTTC.

This clonotype was observed a handful of times. The chain has TRBV10-3 and TRBJ2-7; TRBD1 agrees at 7 bases. J gave up 2 bases and V 3 bases, and 10 bases lay outside the gene matches. Germline lookup yields CDR1 ENHRY and CDR2 SYGVKD. The CDR3 covers 16 residues. The CDR3 here is CAISDLTGALPYEQYF. The CDR3 nucleotides are TGTGCCATCAGTGATTTAACAGGGGCTCTTCCCTACGAGCAGTACTTC.